The clone carrying this TCR beta chain was seen at least ten times. TCRdb called the 5' RACE reads again in MiXCR, with one record for every CDR3 protein. The repertoire holds around 510,000 distinct CDR3 sequences, with about a fifth as singletons. This sample stems from a study of T-cell memory formation after mild COVID-19. Germline V gene sequence: CDR1 SGHRS, CDR2 YFSETQ. Unmatched junction bases numbered 4, after V lost 0 bases and J lost 5 bases. This CDR3 spans 16 amino acids. This chain joins TRBV5-1 and TRBJ2-1; 11 bases align to TRBD2. The receptor was isolated from an adult woman who had mild COVID-19 (a few samples of this study predate the infection). Cell type and time point are not known. Sequencing input: PBMCs or a T cell subset sorted from them (not recorded which). The DNA of the CDR3 is TGCGCCAGCAGCTTGGGCGGACTAGCGGGTCACAATGAGCAGTTCTTC. Its translation: CASSLGGLAGHNEQFF.